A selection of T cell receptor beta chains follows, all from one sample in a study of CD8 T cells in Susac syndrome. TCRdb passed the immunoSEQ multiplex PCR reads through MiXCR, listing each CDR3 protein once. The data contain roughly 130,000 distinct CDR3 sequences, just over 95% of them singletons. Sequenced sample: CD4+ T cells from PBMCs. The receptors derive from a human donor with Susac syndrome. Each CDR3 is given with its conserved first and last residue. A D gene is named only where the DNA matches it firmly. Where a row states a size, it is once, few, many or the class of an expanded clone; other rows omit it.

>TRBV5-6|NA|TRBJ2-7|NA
TGTGCCAGCCGACCTCGGGACTTCAGCTACGAGCAGTACTTC
CASRPRDFSYEQYF
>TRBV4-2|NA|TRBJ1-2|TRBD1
TGTGCCAGCAGCCAAGCCCCGACAGGGTCCTATGGCTACACCTTC
CASSQAPTGSYGYTF
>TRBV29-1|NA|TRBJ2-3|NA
TGCAGCGTTGATCGTAGCACAGATACGCAGTATTTT
CSVDRSTDTQYF
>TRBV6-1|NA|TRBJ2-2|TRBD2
TGTGCCAGCAAGGGACTAGCGGGAGCAACCGGGGAGCTGTTTTTT
CASKGLAGATGELFF
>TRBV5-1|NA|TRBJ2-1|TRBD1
TGCGCCAGCAGCCTACGACAGGGCGGGAATGAGCAGTTCTTC
CASSLRQGGNEQFF
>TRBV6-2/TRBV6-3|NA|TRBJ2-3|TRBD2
TGTGCCAGCAGTTACCTCCCGGCGGGAGGGCAGTATTTT
CASSYLPAGGQYF
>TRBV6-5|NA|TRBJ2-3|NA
TGTGCCAGCAGTACCAGGGGGGGAACAGATACGCAGTATTTT
CASSTRGGTDTQYF
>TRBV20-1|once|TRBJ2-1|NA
TGCAGTGCTAGTTCTGACTACAGCGATGAGCAGTTCTTC
CSASSDYSDEQFF
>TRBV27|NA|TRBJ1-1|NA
TGTGCCAGCAGTTTAACCCCTACAGGGTCTGAAGCTTTCTTT
CASSLTPTGSEAFF
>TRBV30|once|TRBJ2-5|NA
TGTGCCTGGAGTGTAACCGGGACCCTGGGTGGGGAGACCCAGTACTTC
CAWSVTGTLGGETQYF
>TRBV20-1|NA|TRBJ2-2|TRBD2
TGCAGTGCTAGAAAAAGCGGGAGAGGCACCGGGGAGCTGTTTTTT
CSARKSGRGTGELFF
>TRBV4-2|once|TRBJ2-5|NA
TGTGCCAGCAGCCAAGGTGCAGGGCGCCAAGAGACCCAGTACTTC
CASSQGAGRQETQYF
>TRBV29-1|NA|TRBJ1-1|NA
TGCAGCGTCAGAGACGGGCGGAACACTGAAGCTTTCTTT
CSVRDGRNTEAFF
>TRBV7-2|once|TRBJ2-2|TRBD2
TGTGCCAGCAGCTGGACTAGCGGGAGCACCGGGGAGCTGTTTTTT
CASSWTSGSTGELFF
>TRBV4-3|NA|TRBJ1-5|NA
TGCGCCAGCAGCCAAGGTATCACAGATAGCAATCAGCCCCAGCATTTT
CASSQGITDSNQPQHF
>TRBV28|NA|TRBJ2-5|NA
TGTGCCAGCAGTTCCCCCACGGTGGGAGTCCAAGAGACCCAGTACTTC
CASSSPTVGVQETQYF